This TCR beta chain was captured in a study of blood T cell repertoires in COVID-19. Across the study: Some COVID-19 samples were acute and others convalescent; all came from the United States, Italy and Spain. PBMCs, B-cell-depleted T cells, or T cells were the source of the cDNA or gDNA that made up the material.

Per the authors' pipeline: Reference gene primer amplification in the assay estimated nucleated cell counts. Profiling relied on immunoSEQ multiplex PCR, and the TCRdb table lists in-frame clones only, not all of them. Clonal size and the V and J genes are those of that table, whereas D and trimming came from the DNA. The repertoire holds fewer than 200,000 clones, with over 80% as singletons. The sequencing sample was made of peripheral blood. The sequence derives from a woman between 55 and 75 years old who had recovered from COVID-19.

CDR3 sequence: CASSLRGGPNEQFF. CDR3 DNA: TGTGCCAGCAGCTTGAGGGGGGGCCCCAATGAGCAGTTCTTC. The V and J genes are TRBV5-6 and TRBJ2-1; a possible D gene is TRBD2 (7 bases). This CDR3 spans 14 amino acids. Between the trimmed V and J ends, which lost 1 base and 6 bases, there was a span of 11 bases. Germline V CDR1 and CDR2: SGHDT, YYEEEE. The variable domain in full, completed from reference TRBV5-6 and TRBJ2-1, reads DAGVTQSPTHLIKTRGQQVTLRCSPKSGHDTVSWYQQALGQGPQFIFQYYEEEERQRGNFPDRFSGHQFPNYSSELNVNALLLGDSALYLCASSLRGGPNEQFFGPGTRLTVL.